Shown below are 18 T cell receptor beta chains from a single sample sequenced in a study of T cell responses to AZD1222 COVID-19 vaccine. Repertoires were generated with immunoSEQ multiplex PCR, while TCRdb's copy carries only in-frame clones and drops some. Among about 72,000 clones listed, around 89% were seen once. The material was peripheral blood, obtained 28 days after the second AZD1222 dose. The receptor source for this set is an adult who received the AZD1222 COVID-19 vaccine.

V usage is TRBV11-3 and J usage is TRBJ1-1; no definite D call. The CDR3 sequence is 11 residues long. Germline-derived CDR1 and CDR2 are SGHNT and YENEEA. V lost 8 bases, J lost 7 bases, and 11 bases lay in between. The DNA of the CDR3 is TGTGCCAGCGCCTCTCAAGTTGAAGCTTTCTTT. Protein product: CASASQVEAFF.

This sequence joins TRBV5-6 and TRBJ1-3; TRBD1 aligns across 8 bases. CDR1 SGHDT and CDR2 YYEEEE come from the germline V gene. Trimming took 3 bases from V and 4 from J; bases not matched to a gene: 6. This CDR3 has 15 residues. CDR3 sequence reads: CASSSGTGIGNTIYF. The CDR3 DNA is TGTGCCAGCAGCTCCGGGACAGGTATCGGAAACACCATATATTTT.

The chain has TRBV5-1 and TRBJ1-6; 7 bases fit TRBD1. CDR1 is SGHRS, CDR2 YFSETQ, per germline. The CDR3 runs 15 residues. V gave up 2 bases and J gave up 8 bases; unmatched junction bases: 7. The CDR3 region is CASSLRQGDDSPLHF. The DNA for the CDR3 is TGCGCCAGCAGCTTACGGCAGGGGGATGATTCACCCCTCCACTTT.

The chain joins TRBV5-1 to TRBJ1-4; 8 bases agree with TRBD1. The CDR3 extends over 15 amino acids. Per the germline V gene, CDR1 is SGHRS and CDR2 is YFSETQ. The J segment lost 3 bases and the V segment lost 5 bases, leaving 6 bases of the junction unmatched. The CDR3 here is CASRNSGGPNEKLFF. CDR3 nucleotide sequence: TGCGCCAGCAGAAATTCAGGGGGCCCTAATGAAAAACTGTTTTTT.

V and J are TRBV2 and TRBJ2-2; a weak D match, TRBD1 (6 bases). This CDR3 comprises 14 residues. V lost 4 bases and J lost 2, with 8 bases in between. Germline CDR1 and CDR2: SNHLY and FYNNEI. CDR3 in amino acids: CASSGDTNTGELFF. The CDR3 DNA follows: TGTGCCAGCAGTGGGGACACAAACACCGGGGAGCTGTTTTTT.

The rearrangement joins TRBV9 to TRBJ1-2; TRBD1 might be the D (5 bases). The CDR3 spans 15 residues. V was pared by 4 bases and J by 3 bases, with 16 bases between. Looked up from germline, CDR1 is SGDLS and CDR2 is YYNGEE. The CDR3 reads CASSPQGKTYYGYTF. The CDR3 DNA reads as TGTGCCAGCAGCCCCCAGGGCAAAACCTACTATGGCTACACCTTC.

The rearrangement uses TRBV18 and TRBJ2-7; D is uncertain. CDR1 and CDR2 from the germline V gene are KGHSH and LQKENI. V was cut by 5 bases and J by 5 bases, with 13 bases left in between. The CDR3 sequence is 13 residues long. The CDR3 DNA follows: TGTGCCAGCTCAAACAGTATTTTGGACGAGCAGTACTTC. Its translation is CASSNSILDEQYF.

This chain links TRBV2 with TRBJ2-1; TRBD2 agrees at 7 bases. Germline V gene data show CDR1 as SNHLY and CDR2 as FYNNEI. There are 13 residues in the CDR3. Losses at the gene ends were 8 bases for V and 7 bases for J; bases not matched to a gene: 8. Written as DNA, the CDR3 is TGTGCCAGCCAACTAGCGAGGGTGAATGAGCAGTTCTTC. Residues: CASQLARVNEQFF.

The rearrangement joins TRBV5-4 to TRBJ1-6; 8 positions match TRBD1. Germline assignment: CDR1 SGHNT and CDR2 YYREEE (reference sequence). There are 13 residues in the CDR3. Trimming took 4 bases from V and 9 from J; bases not matched to a gene: 3. The CDR3 coding sequence is TGTGCCAGCAGCATCGACAGGGGTTCACCCCTCCACTTT. It specifies CASSIDRGSPLHF.

The chain has TRBV7-2 and TRBJ1-2, with unresolved D. CDR3 length: 15 amino acids. V lost 1 base to trimming and J lost 6 bases, with 15 bases between them. Germline CDR1 reads SGHTA; CDR2 reads FQGNSA. CDR3 region: CASSLGQSGFDGYTF. The CDR3 DNA follows: TGTGCCAGCAGCTTAGGACAATCGGGGTTCGATGGCTACACCTTC.

This clone is a singleton in its sample. This rearrangement joins TRBV19 to TRBJ2-7, with a weak D call TRBD2 (7 bases). V was trimmed by 5 bases and J by 0 bases, leaving 17 bases between them. Germline assignment: CDR1 LNHDA and CDR2 SQIVND (reference sequence). The CDR3 runs 16 residues. CDR3 residues: CASSPRGGRSSYEQYF. CDR3 DNA: TGTGCCAGTAGTCCAAGGGGGGGGCGAAGCTCCTACGAGCAGTACTTC.

J is TRBJ2-7 and V is TRBV25-1; unclear D gene. The CDR3 consists of 15 residues. Germline lookup yields CDR1 MGHDK and CDR2 SYGVNS. The V end was cut by 1 base, the J end by 3 bases, with 13 bases between. In DNA form, the CDR3 reads TGTGCCAGCAGTGAATTTGGTCTTTCAGGCTACGAGCAGTACTTC. Residues: CASSEFGLSGYEQYF.

The rearrangement links TRBV6-5 to TRBJ2-7; D may be TRBD2 (5 bases). The CDR3 length is 14 residues. Trimming pared 6 bases from V and 7 bases from J, leaving 19 bases between. Per germline, CDR1 MNHEY and CDR2 SVGAGI. This CDR3 reads CASRGDLTSGEQYF. DNA for the CDR3: TGTGCCAGCAGAGGCGACTTGACGTCGGGGGAGCAGTACTTC.

The chain is built from TRBV29-1 and TRBJ1-4; D is ambiguous. Germline V gene data show CDR1 as SQVTM and CDR2 as ANQGSEA. V lost 4 bases and J 5 bases, leaving 8 bases between the germline ends. This CDR3 region has 12 residues. CDR3: CSVVLANEKLFF. CDR3 DNA: TGCAGCGTTGTTCTGGCAAATGAAAAACTGTTTTTT.

The rearrangement links TRBV3-1 (or the pseudogene TRBV3-2) to TRBJ1-5; D not resolved. Trimming stripped 2 bases from V and 6 bases from J, with 8 bases between. CDR3 length equals 13 residues. CDR1 LGHDT and CDR2 YNNKEL come from the germline V gene (reference sequence). Written as DNA, the CDR3 is TGTGCCAGCAGCCAAATGGTTAGTCAGCCCCAGCATTTT. Residues: CASSQMVSQPQHF.

In its sample, this clone was seen a few times. The gene calls are TRBV15 and TRBJ2-7; D not resolved. CDR1 and CDR2 from the germline V gene are LNHNV and YYDKDF (reference sequence). The ends were cut back, 0 bases at V and 7 bases at J, with 10 bases in the middle. The CDR3 covers 13 residues. This chain's CDR3 is CATSRDLTWEQYF. CDR3 bases: TGTGCCACCAGCAGAGACTTAACGTGGGAGCAGTACTTC.

The V and J genes are TRBV7-9 and TRBJ2-7; tentatively, D is TRBD1 or TRBD2 (5 bases each). V dropped 2 bases and J dropped 6 bases, with 8 bases sitting between them. From germline, CDR1 is SEHNR and CDR2 FQNEAQ (reference sequence). The CDR3 contains 12 residues. The CDR3 is CASSLTGAEQYF. CDR3 DNA sequence: TGTGCCAGCAGCTTAACCGGGGCCGAGCAGTACTTC.

The CDR3 sequence: CASSPGGDGSSYEQYF. CDR3 nucleotide sequence: TGTGCCAGCTCACCGGGGGGGGACGGGAGCTCCTACGAGCAGTACTTC. The chain uses TRBV18 and TRBJ2-7, with 7 bases aligning to TRBD2. This CDR3 has 16 residues. The J segment lost 0 bases and the V segment lost 3 bases, leaving 8 bases of the junction unmatched. Germline CDR1 and CDR2: KGHSH and LQKENI.